The 16 T cell receptor beta chains below all came from one sample that was sequenced in a study of chemoradiotherapy in HPV16-positive cancers. The data were produced by immunoSEQ multiplex PCR, yet TCRdb's version contains in-frame clones alone and is incomplete. The table has 25,000 to 35,000 clones, roughly nine tenths seen once. This material consisted of blood, taken from a patient who underwent chemoradiotherapy. These TCRs come from a human donor with HPV-associated anogenital cancer.

The chain links TRBV28 to TRBJ2-6; weak D call: TRBD1 (6 bases). The CDR3 sequence is 15 residues long. V was clipped by 4 bases and J by 1 base, with 8 bases between them. CDR1 is MDHEN, CDR2 SYDVKM, per germline. The CDR3: CASSWDISGANVLTF. The CDR3 nucleotides are TGTGCCAGCAGTTGGGACATTTCTGGGGCCAACGTCCTGACTTTC.

This chain uses TRBV5-6 with TRBJ2-7; D remains ambiguous. The CDR3 covers 14 residues. Germline V gives CDR1 SGHDT, CDR2 YYEEEE. Trimming took off 5 bases at V and 1 base at J, with 13 bases between the two ends. The CDR3: CASRLTGSSYEQYF. In DNA form, the CDR3 reads TGTGCCAGCAGATTAACGGGCAGTTCCTACGAGCAGTACTTC.

The gene calls are TRBV10-3 and TRBJ1-1; the match to TRBD1 covers 8 bases. The CDR3 totals 15 residues. V lost 6 bases to trimming and J lost 1 base; unmatched junction nucleotides: 7. CDR1 is ENHRY and CDR2 is SYGVKD in the germline V gene. In DNA, the CDR3 is TGTGCCATCAGGAAGCAGGGGGCGGAGAACACTGAAGCTTTCTTT. This encodes CAIRKQGAENTEAFF.

This clone was counted between two and nine times. This chain links TRBV6-1 with TRBJ2-7; 9 bases are a match to TRBD1. Germline lookup yields CDR1 MNHNS and CDR2 SASEGT. After removal of 4 bases from V and 2 bases from J, the junction contained 18 bases not matched to a gene. CDR3 size: 19 residues. CDR3 residues: CASSGSPLLTGQGTYEQYF. The DNA of the CDR3 is TGTGCCAGCAGTGGCAGTCCATTACTTACGGGACAGGGAACCTACGAGCAGTACTTC.

The chain is built from TRBV5-1 and TRBJ1-5; D remains unclear. This CDR3 is 13 amino acids long. The germline V gene has CDR1 SGHRS and CDR2 YFSETQ. Trimming took off 2 bases at V and 6 bases at J, with 9 bases between the two ends. CDR3 region: CASSFTGSQPQHF. CDR3 DNA: TGCGCCAGCAGCTTTACCGGGTCTCAGCCCCAGCATTTT.

This chain links TRBV4-1 with TRBJ2-2, with 10 nucleotides matching TRBD2. The CDR3 runs 17 residues. CDR1 and CDR2 from the germline V gene are MGHRA and YSYEKL. The V gene end was trimmed by 3 bases and the J gene end by 2 bases; junction bases not matched to a gene: 6. The CDR3 reads CASSQSTSGHNTGELFF. As DNA, the CDR3 is TGCGCCAGCAGCCAGTCGACTAGCGGGCATAACACCGGGGAGCTGTTTTTT.

The chain has TRBV5-6 and TRBJ2-2; 7 nucleotides match TRBD1. Germline V lookup: CDR1 SGHDT, CDR2 YYEEEE. The CDR3 extends over 14 amino acids. The V gene end was trimmed by 3 bases and the J gene end by 2 bases; junction bases not matched to a gene: 1. The CDR3 DNA follows: TGTGCCAGCAGCTGGACAGGAAACACCGGGGAGCTGTTTTTT. Translating it yields CASSWTGNTGELFF. Filled out from reference TRBV5-6 and TRBJ2-2, the complete variable domain reads DAGVTQSPTHLIKTRGQQVTLRCSPKSGHDTVSWYQQALGQGPQFIFQYYEEEERQRGNFPDRFSGHQFPNYSSELNVNALLLGDSALYLCASSWTGNTGELFFGEGSRLTVL.

This chain uses TRBV7-9 with TRBJ2-7; possibly TRBD1 for D (6 bases). The V gene lost 0 bases and the J gene lost 6 bases, with 6 bases spanning the gap. Per the germline V gene, CDR1 is SEHNR and CDR2 is FQNEAQ (reference sequence). The CDR3 sequence is 12 residues long. The CDR3 loop is CASSLAGGEQYF. The CDR3 nucleotides read TGTGCCAGCAGCTTAGCAGGGGGCGAGCAGTACTTC.

The sample holds a few counts of this clone. V gene TRBV2 combines with J gene TRBJ1-5; maybe TRBD1 (5 bases). Looked up from germline, CDR1 is SNHLY and CDR2 is FYNNEI. The CDR3 is 16 amino acids. V dropped 5 bases and J dropped 5 bases, with 19 bases sitting between them. The CDR3 region is CASSQEEGLGHQPQHF. The CDR3 nucleotides are TGTGCCAGCAGTCAAGAAGAGGGGTTGGGGCATCAGCCCCAGCATTTT.

The rearrangement joins TRBV10-3 to TRBJ2-3; 8 bases agree with TRBD1. V was clipped by 4 bases and J by 6 bases; unmatched bases: 6. There are 14 residues in the CDR3. Germline values: CDR1 ENHRY, CDR2 SYGVKD. CDR3 in DNA: TGTGCCATCAGTGCCCCGACAGGGGATGATACGCAGTATTTT. Protein product: CAISAPTGDDTQYF.

This chain uses TRBV27 with TRBJ2-7; TRBD1 matches at 7 bases. The V and J ends lost 8 bases and 3 bases, in that order; junction bases with no gene match: 10. The CDR3 consists of 14 residues. Germline loops: CDR1 MNHEY, CDR2 SMNVEV (reference sequence). CDR3 region: CASSSGQEDYEQYF. CDR3 nucleotides: TGTGCCAGCTCTTCCGGACAGGAGGACTACGAGCAGTACTTC.

The J gene is TRBJ2-1, the V gene TRBV7-9, with 8 nucleotides matching TRBD2. J lost 9 bases, V lost 5 bases, and 9 bases had no gene match. The CDR3 runs 14 residues. Per the germline V gene, CDR1 is SEHNR and CDR2 is FQNEAQ (reference sequence). The CDR3 region has the DNA TGTGCCAGCAGCCTTCACGGGGGGGGACTTGAGCAGTTCTTC. Encoded protein: CASSLHGGGLEQFF.

The chain employs TRBV5-1 and TRBJ2-7; the D is unclear. The CDR3 runs 14 residues. Between the trimmed V and J ends, which lost 2 bases and 3 bases, there was a span of 12 bases. Germline values: CDR1 SGHRS, CDR2 YFSETQ. The CDR3 sequence: CASSLSGFSYEQYF. The CDR3 DNA follows: TGCGCCAGCAGCTTATCGGGCTTCAGCTACGAGCAGTACTTC.

The CDR3 sequence is CASSLRKLTDTQYF. In nucleotides, the CDR3 is TGTGCCAGCAGCCTTCGAAAGCTCACAGATACGCAGTATTTT. V gene TRBV14 combines with J gene TRBJ2-3; D is unclear. CDR1 SGHDN and CDR2 FVKESK come from the germline V gene. The CDR3 totals 14 residues. Trimming removed 4 bases at V and 2 bases at J, with 10 bases between.

The chain joins TRBV1 to TRBJ1-1; the D segment call TRBD1 is taken from the table without a DNA check. TRBV1 is noted as a pseudogene. This CDR3 has 17 residues. The CDR3 reads CTSSQDTQGTMNTEAFF. The CDR3 DNA reads as TGCACCAGCAGCCAAGATACACAGGGGACCATGAACACTGAAGCTTTCTTT.

The chain uses TRBV20-1 and TRBJ2-7; no firm D call. V was cut by 1 base and J by 5 bases, with 6 bases left in between. In germline, CDR1 is DFQATT, CDR2 SNEGSKA (reference sequence). The CDR3 loop spans 11 amino acids. CDR3 loop: CSARVNHEQYF. The CDR3 DNA reads as TGCAGTGCTAGAGTGAATCACGAGCAGTACTTC.